This T cell receptor (beta chain) is drawn from a study of T-cell memory formation after mild COVID-19. Study results and caveats: Mainly in CM and EM were contracting CD4+ clones; CD8+ were in EMRA. A subset of responding clones appeared in pre-infection memory, suggesting cross-reactive memory joined.

The CDR3 runs 15 residues. Trimming took 4 bases from V and 7 from J, leaving 17 bases between them. TCRdb redid the calling of the 5' RACE reads with MiXCR, one entry per CDR3 protein. The data contain 250,000 to 350,000 distinct CDR3 sequences, 15% of them seen just once; the ten biggest clones take up around 23%. On this clonotype: Its cognate antigen is unknown.

The sequencing sample was made of PBMCs or a T cell subset sorted from them (not recorded which). The clonotype comes from a man younger than 30 who had mild COVID-19 (a few samples of this study predate the infection). Cell type and time point are not known. V is TRBV12-3 or TRBV12-4 and J is TRBJ2-1; D may be TRBD2 (5 bases). The CDR3 DNA follows: TGTGCCAGCAGTTCAGCTAGCTTTAACGGGAATGAGCAGTTCTTC. Its protein product is CASSSASFNGNEQFF.